The next 31 T cell receptor beta chains were all read from a single sample in a study of breast tumors, draining lymph nodes, adjacent tissues. TCRdb re-called the multiplex PCR reads through MiXCR, storing one row per CDR3 protein. The sample carries 50,000 to 55,000 distinct CDR3 sequences, roughly 39% recorded once. Input material: breast tumor tissue. These receptors were obtained from a female donor with breast cancer. Some clones in this sample may be carry-over from other donors' samples.

The gene calls are TRBV4-3 and TRBJ1-5; a weak D match, TRBD1 (5 bases). Germline values: CDR1 LGHNA, CDR2 YSLEER. The CDR3 extends over 14 amino acids. Trimming took off 4 bases at V and 5 bases at J, with 12 bases between the two ends. The CDR3 region has the DNA TGCGCCAGCAGCCCCGGGACGGAGGATCAGCCCCAGCATTTT. Translating it yields CASSPGTEDQPQHF.

This clonotype was seen many times. V and J are TRBV5-1 and TRBJ1-2, with D possibly matching TRBD1 (6 bases). The V gene lost 5 bases and the J gene lost 1 base, with 12 bases spanning the gap. The CDR3 sequence is 14 residues long. The germline V gene has CDR1 SGHRS and CDR2 YFSETQ. CDR3: CASRADRSNYGYTF. In DNA form, the CDR3 reads TGCGCCAGCAGAGCCGACAGGAGTAACTATGGCTACACCTTC.

J is TRBJ1-1 and V is TRBV27; 7 bases map to TRBD1. This CDR3 is 14 amino acids long. V dropped 3 bases and J dropped 4; count of bases not matched to a gene: 5. Germline V gene lookup returns CDR1 MNHEY and CDR2 SMNVEV (reference sequence). The CDR3 DNA reads as TGTGCCAGCAGTTTCAGGGGGACGAGCACTGAAGCTTTCTTT. Translating gives CASSFRGTSTEAFF.

This clonotype was detected many times. A much larger clone differs by one base, so this may be a read error. The chain combines TRBV20-1 with TRBJ1-6, with TRBD1 matching over 7 bases. The CDR3 has 12 residues. Germline assignment: CDR1 DFQATT and CDR2 SNEGSKA (reference sequence). The CDR3: CSASGGPEPPHF. The CDR3 DNA reads TGCAGTGCCTCAGGGGGACCTGAACCCCCCCACTTT.

This clonotype was picked up many times. The CDR3 DNA reads TGTGCCAGCAGGTCACAGGGGGCGGGCACCGGGGAGCTGTTTTTT. Its protein is CASRSQGAGTGELFF. The genes are TRBV7-3 and TRBJ2-2, with 9 bases lining up with TRBD1. V was pared by 6 bases and J by 4 bases, with 6 bases of the junction left unmatched. The CDR3 sequence is 15 residues long. The germline CDR1 and CDR2 sequences are SGHTA and FQGTGA.

Ten or more counts support this clonotype. V gene TRBV11-2 combines with J gene TRBJ2-1; no firm D call. The CDR3 consists of 12 residues. Trimming removed 2 bases from V and 7 bases from J, with 6 bases in between. Germline-derived CDR1 and CDR2 are SGHAT and FQNNGV. CDR3 nucleotides: TGTGCCAGCAGCTTATCGCTGAATGAGCAGTTCTTC. This codes for CASSLSLNEQFF.

By proportion, this clonotype is medium-sized (0.01 to 0.1%). The V and J genes are TRBV20-1 and TRBJ1-2, with a tentative D call TRBD1 (5 bases). Germline CDR1 reads DFQATT; CDR2 reads SNEGSKA (reference sequence). The V and J ends lost 0 bases and 4 bases respectively, with 12 bases between them. The CDR3 spans 14 residues. The CDR3, as DNA: TGCAGTGCTAGAGATCCGGGGGAAATCTATGGCTACACCTTC. It codes for CSARDPGEIYGYTF.

The V gene is TRBV6-1, the J gene TRBJ2-1, with D perhaps matching TRBD2 (6 bases). The CDR3 runs to 12 residues. The V end lost 4 bases, the J end lost 7 bases, and 8 bases lay between the germline ends. Germline V CDR1 and CDR2: MNHNS, SASEGT. This CDR3 is CASSVAANEQFF. CDR3 coding DNA: TGTGCCAGCAGTGTAGCGGCTAATGAGCAGTTCTTC.

This clonotype has a handful of counts. The V gene is TRBV6-2 or TRBV6-3, the J gene TRBJ2-7; tentative D call: TRBD2 (5 bases). CDR1 MNHEY and CDR2 SVGEGT come from the germline V gene. This CDR3 contains 12 residues. Trimming took 5 bases from V and 6 from J, leaving 11 bases between them. The DNA of the CDR3 is TGTGCCAGCAGTCCGGACTCCCTCGAGCAGTACTTC. It is translated as CASSPDSLEQYF.

As for this clonotype: An end of the junction differs from the germline gene, which may be a read error. The J gene is TRBJ2-7, the V gene TRBV19; D is unclear. CDR3 length equals 13 residues. Germline CDR1 is LNHDA and CDR2 is SQIVND (reference sequence). CDR3 residues: CASSMAESYGQYF. CDR3 coding DNA: TGTGCCAGTAGTATGGCGGAATCCTACGGGCAGTACTTC.

Turning to this clonotype: One junction end disagrees with the germline gene, perhaps due to a read error. The rearrangement uses TRBV6-6 and TRBJ2-1; D is undetermined. Looked up from germline, CDR1 is MNHNY and CDR2 is SVGAGI (reference sequence). There are 11 residues in the CDR3. The DNA of the CDR3 is TGTGCCAGCAGTCACTCCAATGAGCAGTTCTTC. Its translation is CASSHSNEQFF.

The V call is TRBV29-1, the J call TRBJ1-5; D not certain. Germline V gives CDR1 SQVTM, CDR2 ANQGSEA. The CDR3 covers 12 residues. Between the trimmed V and J ends, which lost 6 bases and 7 bases, there was a span of 13 bases. CDR3 protein: CSVYGDSQPQHF. CDR3 coding DNA: TGCAGCGTATATGGGGATAGCCAGCCCCAGCATTTT.

This rearrangement joins TRBV7-6 to TRBJ2-1, with D possibly TRBD2 on 5 matching bases. Germline CDR1 reads SGHVS; CDR2 reads FNYEAQ. V lost 5 bases and J lost 2, with 13 bases in between. This CDR3 is 15 amino acids long. The CDR3 DNA is TGTGCCAGCAGCCCCGGGGTAGATGCCTACAATGAGCAGTTCTTC. It specifies CASSPGVDAYNEQFF.

A remark on this clonotype: Just one base apart from a much larger clone, this may be a read error. The chain is built from TRBV5-6 and TRBJ2-7, with TRBD2 matching over 8 bases. Trimming at V came to 0 bases and at J to 4 bases, leaving 3 bases not matched to a gene. This CDR3 spans 14 amino acids. Per the germline V gene, CDR1 is SGHDT and CDR2 is YYEEEE. CDR3 bases: TGTGCCAGCAGCTTGGGCGGGACTAGGTACGAGCAGTACTTC. It is translated as CASSLGGTRYEQYF.

In this sample, this clonotype turned up many times. This chain links TRBV15 with TRBJ2-7; unclear D gene. The CDR3 runs 12 residues. CDR1 and CDR2 from the germline V gene are LNHNV and YYDKDF (reference sequence). Trimming took off 1 base at V and 2 bases at J, with 3 bases between the two ends. For the CDR3, the DNA is TGTGCCACCAGCAGAGGGACCTACGAGCAGTACTTC. Amino acid sequence: CATSRGTYEQYF.

This clonotype was counted at least ten times. The rearrangement uses TRBV30 and TRBJ1-2, with a possible D match to TRBD1 (6 bases). CDR3 length: 13 amino acids. Looked up from germline, CDR1 is GTSNPN and CDR2 is SVGIG (reference sequence). Trimming removed 2 bases at V and 4 bases at J, with 11 bases between. CDR3 in DNA: TGTGCCTGGAGTTCCGGACAGCTCTATGGCTACACCTTC. It is translated as CAWSSGQLYGYTF.

On this clonotype itself: This sequence may be a read error, since a much larger clone differs from it by one base. The J gene is TRBJ2-2, the V gene TRBV11-3; a possible D gene is TRBD2 (6 bases). Germline values: CDR1 SGHNT, CDR2 YENEEA. This CDR3 is built from 15 residues. The CDR3, as DNA: TGTGCCAGCAGCTTAGCGGGAGCGCGAACCGGGGAGCTGTCTTTT. Residues: CASSLAGARTGELSF.

This clonotype appeared many times. J is TRBJ1-1 and V is TRBV25-1; D is possibly TRBD1 (5 bases). The germline V and J ends were trimmed by 2 bases and 0 bases, with 13 bases remaining between them. Per germline, CDR1 MGHDK and CDR2 SYGVNS. This CDR3 region has 16 residues. The CDR3 here is CASSEPGGNMNTEAFF. As DNA, the CDR3 is TGTGCCAGCAGTGAACCCGGGGGTAACATGAACACTGAAGCTTTCTTT.

In regard to this clonotype: A single base separates this from a much larger clone, so it may be a read error. The chain carries TRBV9 and TRBJ2-6; TRBD1 might be the D (5 bases). The CDR3 loop spans 16 amino acids. CDR1 SGDLS and CDR2 YYNGEE come from the germline V gene. DNA of the CDR3: TGTGCCAGCAGCGTTCCACAGGCTCCTGGGGCCAACGCCCTGACTTTC. Protein product: CASSVPQAPGANALTF.

This clonotype was counted ten times or more. A much larger clone differs from this one at a single base, so this may be a read error. The chain links TRBV12-3 or TRBV12-4 to TRBJ2-1, with 10 bases fitting TRBD1. The CDR3 covers 15 residues. Losses at the gene ends were 7 bases for V and 9 bases for J; bases not matched to a gene: 12. This chain's CDR3 is CASTKDRGRITEQFF. CDR3 sequence (DNA): TGTGCCAGCACTAAAGACAGGGGGCGCATAACTGAGCAGTTCTTC.

About this clonotype itself: The junction departs from the called germline gene at one end, perhaps through a read error. CDR3 residues: CSAGRTARSTNEKLFF. CDR3 bases: TGCAGTGCTGGAAGGACAGCACGCTCTACGAACGAAAAGCTGTTTTTT. This chain joins TRBV20-1 and TRBJ1-4; the D gene is possibly TRBD1 (6 bases). The CDR3 is made up of 16 amino acids. Germline assignment: CDR1 DFQATT and CDR2 SNEGSKA (reference sequence).

The chain links TRBV20-1 to TRBJ1-2; TRBD1 matches at 12 bases. Germline CDR1 is DFQATT and CDR2 is SNEGSKA (reference sequence). J lost 7 bases, V lost 6 bases, and 3 bases had no gene match. The CDR3 loop spans 12 amino acids. CDR3 sequence (DNA): TGCAGTGCGGGACAGGGGGCGGGTGGCTACACCTTC. Translation gives CSAGQGAGGYTF.

This chain uses TRBV29-1 with TRBJ1-3; TRBD1 might be the D (5 bases). CDR3 size: 15 residues. Germline-derived CDR1 and CDR2 are SQVTM and ANQGSEA. V was cut by 3 bases and J by 0 bases, with 12 bases left in between. CDR3: CSVDAGGGSGNTIYF. CDR3 bases: TGCAGCGTTGATGCCGGGGGGGGCTCTGGAAACACCATATATTTT.

Ten or more counts support this clonotype. The chain couples TRBV19 to TRBJ2-2; D is possibly TRBD1 (6 bases). This CDR3 contains 14 residues. Trimming removed 6 bases at V and 7 bases at J, with 15 bases between. Per germline, CDR1 LNHDA and CDR2 SQIVND (reference sequence). CDR3 sequence reads: CASRRGQGIGELFF. The CDR3 DNA reads as TGTGCCAGTAGACGGGGACAAGGGATCGGGGAGCTGTTTTTT.

J is TRBJ1-2 and V is TRBV30; D gene uncertain. The CDR3 has 13 residues. V was pared by 7 bases and J by 4 bases, with 16 bases between. Germline V CDR1 and CDR2: GTSNPN, SVGIG (reference sequence). In DNA, the CDR3 is TGTGCCTCCCGCGGGGAAGCCTTCTATGGCTACACCTTC. As protein: CASRGEAFYGYTF.

This clonotype has at least ten counts. The chain joins TRBV19 to TRBJ2-5, with 7 bases matching TRBD1. The CDR3 extends over 14 amino acids. The V gene end was trimmed by 4 bases and the J gene end by 4 bases; junction bases not matched to a gene: 6. Germline CDR1 reads LNHDA; CDR2 reads SQIVND (reference sequence). The CDR3 DNA follows: TGTGCCAGTAGTAGGGGACAGCTGCGAGAGACCCAGTACTTC. Its translation is CASSRGQLRETQYF. The full variable domain, completed using reference TRBV19 and TRBJ2-5, is DGGITQSPKYLFRKEGQNVTLSCEQNLNHDAMYWYRQDPGQGLRLIYYSQIVNDFQKGDIAEGYSVSREKKESFPLTVTSAQKNPTAFYLCASSRGQLRETQYFGPGTRLLVL.

This clonotype was detected many times. The chain recombines TRBV20-1 with TRBJ1-2; D is uncertain. The V end was cut by 1 base, the J end by 0 bases, with 9 bases between. The CDR3 has 14 amino acids. Looked up from germline, CDR1 is DFQATT and CDR2 is SNEGSKA (reference sequence). The CDR3 coding sequence is TGCAGTGCTAGAGGTGGATGGTCTAACTATGGCTACACCTTC. It translates to CSARGGWSNYGYTF.

This clonotype has ten or more counts. A single base separates this from a much larger clone, so it may be a read error. The CDR3 does not close with the conserved phenylalanine or tryptophan, likely indicating a read error. This chain joins TRBV9 and TRBJ2-1; D ambiguous. The CDR3 totals 13 residues. Germline loops: CDR1 SGDLS, CDR2 YYNGEE. V lost 0 bases, J lost 6 bases, and 7 bases lay in between. The CDR3 protein is CASSVGQFNEQFS. The CDR3 nucleotides are TGTGCCAGCAGCGTAGGGCAGTTCAATGAGCAGTTCTCC.

The chain combines TRBV9 with TRBJ2-5; 9 nucleotides match TRBD1. Germline loops: CDR1 SGDLS, CDR2 YYNGEE. With V trimmed by 0 bases and J by 7 bases, 13 bases remained unmatched. CDR3 size: 17 residues. The CDR3 bases are TGTGCCAGCAGCGTAGGGTTCGTCGACAGGGGGGCGGCGACCCAGTACTTC. As protein: CASSVGFVDRGAATQYF.

This clonotype showed up many times. This chain joins TRBV19 and TRBJ2-6; D is tentatively TRBD1 or TRBD2 (5 bases each). The CDR3 has 14 amino acids. Germline CDR1 reads LNHDA; CDR2 reads SQIVND (reference sequence). Deletions cut 10 bases from V and 3 bases from J, with 13 bases between. The DNA for the CDR3 is TGTGCCACCGGGGCCCGGCGTGGGGCCAACGTCCTGACTTTC. Amino acids: CATGARRGANVLTF.

About this clonotype: Because the CDR3's place on the DNA is in doubt, the DNA is left out and the CDR3 is given as listed by TCRdb. The chain combines TRBV20-1 with TRBJ2-1; the table calls TRBD1, which could not be checked here. Ends included, the CDR3 has 20 residues. Germline CDR1 is DFQATT and CDR2 is SNEGSKA (reference sequence). This chain's CDR3 is CSARQGADEQYFGPGNEQFF.